This T cell receptor (beta chain) was profiled in a study of T cell repertoires in cytomegalovirus infection. A remark on this clonotype: Since a much larger clone is just one base distant, this may be a read error.

TCRdb analysed the reads with MiXCR anew, one entry per CDR3 protein. The repertoire holds more than 350,000 distinct CDR3 sequences, with around 32% as singletons. The sample taken for sequencing was PBMCs. This TCR derives from a human donor in good health (CMV status not recorded). Some clones in this sample may be carry-over from other donors' samples.

CDR3 loop: CASSLVSGGGAVLWQFF. The CDR3 nucleotides read TGTGCCAGCAGCTTAGTTTCGGGCGGGGGAGCCGTTCTGTGGCAGTTCTTC. The rearrangement uses TRBV7-2 and TRBJ2-1, with TRBD2 matching 7 bases. Germline V lookup: CDR1 SGHTA, CDR2 FQGNSA. Unmatched junction bases numbered 18, after V lost 1 base and J lost 12 bases. The CDR3 extends over 17 amino acids.